This entry lists 14 T cell receptor beta chains sequenced from one sample in a study of metastatic and nonmetastatic thyroid tumors. TCRdb re-clonotyped the PCR reads through MiXCR. The table records roughly 75,000 clones, under 15% of them present only once. None of the patients had undergone any treatment ahead of thyroid surgery. The sequencing input was tumor tissue. These receptors all come from a female donor with papillary thyroid cancer or a benign thyroid nodule (not recorded which). Some clones in this sample may be carry-over from other donors' samples.

This clone was seen repeatedly, ten times or more. J is TRBJ2-7 and V is TRBV18; D not resolved. The CDR3 loop spans 14 amino acids. The V gene's germline CDR1 is KGHSH and CDR2 LQKENI. V lost 3 bases and J 5 bases, leaving 14 bases between the germline ends. The DNA of the CDR3 is TGTGCCAGCTCACCGGCCGCTCTACGACACGAGCAGTACTTC. It translates to CASSPAALRHEQYF. Full variable domain (remainder filled in from reference TRBV18 and TRBJ2-7): NAGVMQNPRHLVRRRGQEARLRCSPMKGHSHVYWYRQLPEEGLKFMVYLQKENIIDESGMPKERFSAEFPKEGPSILRIQQVVRGDSAAYFCASSPAALRHEQYFGPGTRLTVT.

This clone was observed at least ten times. The gene calls are TRBV5-1 and TRBJ1-2, with 7 bases that match TRBD1. V lost 3 bases and J lost 2; bases outside the gene matches: 7. CDR1 is SGHRS, CDR2 YFSETQ, per germline. There are 15 residues in the CDR3. DNA of the CDR3: TGCGCCAGCAGCTCAACGACAGGGAGGAACTATGGCTACACCTTC. Translated: CASSSTTGRNYGYTF.

This clone was seen ten or more times. The chain joins TRBV24-1 to TRBJ1-5, with 7 bases lining up with TRBD1. From germline, CDR1 is KGHDR and CDR2 SFDVKD. V lost 5 bases and J lost 4; bases outside the gene matches: 7. CDR3 length: 15 amino acids. CDR3 sequence (DNA): TGTGCCACCAGTGGCGGACAGGCGCCTAATCAGCCCCAGCATTTT. It specifies CATSGGQAPNQPQHF.

This clone was seen at least ten times. The J gene is TRBJ1-5, the V gene TRBV24-1; no reliable D call. V shed 3 bases and J shed 5 bases, with 13 bases lying between them. Germline-derived CDR1 and CDR2 are KGHDR and SFDVKD. The CDR3 is 15 amino acids. CDR3 amino acids: CATSDTHGFDQPQHF. CDR3 sequence (DNA): TGTGCCACCAGTGATACCCACGGATTCGATCAGCCCCAGCATTTT.

This clone showed up many times. The chain uses TRBV6-5 and TRBJ2-1; 9 bases match TRBD1. V shed 1 base, J shed 9 bases, and the junction held 4 bases outside the gene matches. Germline lookup yields CDR1 MNHEY and CDR2 SVGAGI. CDR3 size: 14 residues. DNA of the CDR3: TGTGCCAGCAGTTACTACAGGGGGCAGGGTGAGCAGTTCTTC. Its protein product is CASSYYRGQGEQFF.

In this sample, this clone turned up a few times. This sequence may be a read error, since a much larger clone differs from it by one base. The chain uses TRBV27 and TRBJ1-2, with D possibly TRBD1 on 6 matching bases. Germline V CDR1 and CDR2: MNHEY, SMNVEV (reference sequence). Trimming stripped 6 bases from V and 5 bases from J, with 10 bases between. This CDR3 has 12 amino acids. The CDR3 is CASRGHSYGYTF. The CDR3 DNA sequence: TGTGCCAGCAGGGGACATTCTTATGGCTACACCTTC.

There are many counts of this clone. This chain uses TRBV28 with TRBJ2-7, with D perhaps given as TRBD1 or TRBD2 (5 bases each). From germline, CDR1 is MDHEN and CDR2 SYDVKM. V lost 1 base and J 0 bases, leaving 19 bases between the germline ends. The CDR3 contains 18 residues. The CDR3 is CASSLYPLKWDGSYEQYF. For the CDR3, the DNA is TGTGCCAGCAGTTTATACCCGCTCAAATGGGACGGCTCCTACGAGCAGTACTTC.

This clone has at least ten counts. This rearrangement joins TRBV7-2 to TRBJ2-7, with 9 bases aligning to TRBD2. After removal of 0 bases from V and 2 bases from J, the junction contained 5 bases not matched to a gene. CDR3 size: 16 residues. Germline lookup yields CDR1 SGHTA and CDR2 FQGNSA. CDR3 sequence: CASSLAASSGTYEQYF. The CDR3 DNA sequence: TGTGCCAGCAGCTTAGCCGCGTCTAGCGGGACCTACGAGCAGTACTTC.

As to this clone: A clone one base away is much larger, so this may be a read error. The V gene is TRBV12-3 or TRBV12-4, the J gene TRBJ1-4, with 7 positions matching TRBD1. The CDR3 length is 16 residues. Losses at the gene ends were 4 bases for V and 6 bases for J; bases not matched to a gene: 11. The CDR3 DNA reads TGTGCCAGCAGTTATGACTCGACAGGGTTGGATGAAAAACTGTTTTTT. This translates into CASSYDSTGLDEKLFF.

A remark on this clone: A much larger clonotype is one base distant, so this may be a read error. In this CDR3 the conserved last residue, phenylalanine or tryptophan, is missing, so a read error is likely. The rearrangement uses TRBV2 and TRBJ2-3; D not resolved. Germline V CDR1 and CDR2: SNHLY, FYNNEI. V lost 8 bases to trimming and J lost 0 bases, with 15 bases between them. The CDR3 consists of 15 residues. The chain's CDR3 is CASRLEYPSTDTQYS. The CDR3 coding sequence is TGTGCCAGCCGCTTAGAATACCCTAGCACAGATACGCAGTATTCT.

The chain recombines TRBV11-1 with TRBJ2-3; D might be TRBD1 (5 bases). The length of the CDR3 is 17 residues. Per germline, CDR1 SGHAT and CDR2 FQDESV (reference sequence). The V end was cut by 5 bases, the J end by 1 base, with 19 bases between. CDR3: CASSTQRLGQGTDTQYF. CDR3 DNA: TGTGCCAGCAGCACTCAGCGACTGGGGCAAGGCACAGATACGCAGTATTTT.

This clone was counted at least ten times. This may be a read error, as it is one base from a much larger clone. The V call is TRBV27, the J call TRBJ2-1; 11 bases agree with TRBD2. Germline V gene lookup returns CDR1 MNHEY and CDR2 SMNVEV (reference sequence). This CDR3 spans 11 amino acids. The CDR3 bases are TGTGCCGGCAGACTAGCGGGATCTTTGTTCTTC. Encoded protein: CAGRLAGSLFF.

This clone came up many times. This chain links TRBV6-1 with TRBJ2-7, with D possibly TRBD1 on 5 matching bases. CDR3 size: 13 residues. From germline, CDR1 is MNHNS and CDR2 SASEGT. Between the trimmed V and J ends, which lost 8 bases and 2 bases, there was a span of 13 bases. CDR3 DNA: TGTGCCAGCGCAGGGTATGGCGCCTACGAGCAGTACTTC. Its translation is CASAGYGAYEQYF.

This clone came up a few times. A much larger clone differs from this one at a single base, so this may be a read error. The CDR3 does not end in the conserved phenylalanine or tryptophan, so this is likely a read error. CDR3 nucleotide sequence: TGTGCCAGTTACCTCCAGGGAAACGAAAAACTGTTTCTT. It specifies CASYLQGNEKLFL. The chain joins TRBV28 to TRBJ1-4, with D perhaps TRBD1 (5 bases). Germline V gene data show CDR1 as MDHEN and CDR2 as SYDVKM. V was trimmed by 9 bases and J by 8 bases, leaving 16 bases between them. This CDR3 has 13 residues.